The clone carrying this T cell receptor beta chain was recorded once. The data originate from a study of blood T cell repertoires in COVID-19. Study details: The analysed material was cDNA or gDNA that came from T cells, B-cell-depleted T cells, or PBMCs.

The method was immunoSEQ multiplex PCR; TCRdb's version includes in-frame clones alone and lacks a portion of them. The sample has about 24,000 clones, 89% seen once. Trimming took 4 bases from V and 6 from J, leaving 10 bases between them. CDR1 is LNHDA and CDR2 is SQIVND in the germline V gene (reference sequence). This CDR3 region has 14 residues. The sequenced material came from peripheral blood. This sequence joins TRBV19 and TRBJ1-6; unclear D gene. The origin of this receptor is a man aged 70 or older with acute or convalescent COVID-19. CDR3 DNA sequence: TGTGCCAGTAGTACCTACTCGGGTAATTCACCCCTCCACTTT. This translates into CASSTYSGNSPLHF. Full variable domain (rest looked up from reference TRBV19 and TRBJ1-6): DGGITQSPKYLFRKEGQNVTLSCEQNLNHDAMYWYRQDPGQGLRLIYYSQIVNDFQKGDIAEGYSVSREKKESFPLTVTSAQKNPTAFYLCASSTYSGNSPLHFGNGTRLTVT.